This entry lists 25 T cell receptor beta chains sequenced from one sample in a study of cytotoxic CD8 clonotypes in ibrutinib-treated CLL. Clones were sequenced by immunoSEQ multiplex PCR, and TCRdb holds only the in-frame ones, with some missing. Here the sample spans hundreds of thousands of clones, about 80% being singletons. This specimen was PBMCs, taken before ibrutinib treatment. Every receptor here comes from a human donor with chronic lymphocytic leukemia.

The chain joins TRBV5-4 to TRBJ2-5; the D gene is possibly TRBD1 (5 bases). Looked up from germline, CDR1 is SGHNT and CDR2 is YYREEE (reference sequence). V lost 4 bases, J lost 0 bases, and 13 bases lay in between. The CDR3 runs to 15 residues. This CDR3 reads CASSARQGNQETQYF. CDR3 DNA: TGTGCCAGCAGCGCCCGTCAGGGAAACCAAGAGACCCAGTACTTC.

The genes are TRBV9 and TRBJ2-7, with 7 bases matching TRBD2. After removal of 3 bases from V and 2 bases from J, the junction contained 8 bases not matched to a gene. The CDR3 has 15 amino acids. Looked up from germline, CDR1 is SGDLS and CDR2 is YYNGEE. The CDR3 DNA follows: TGTGCCAGCAGCGACGCCCCCGGGAGGCCCTACGAGCAGTACTTC. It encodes CASSDAPGRPYEQYF.

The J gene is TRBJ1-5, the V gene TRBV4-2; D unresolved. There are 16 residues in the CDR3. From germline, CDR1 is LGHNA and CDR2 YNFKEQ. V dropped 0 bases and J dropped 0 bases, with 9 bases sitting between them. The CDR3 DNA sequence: TGTGCCAGCAGCCAAGAATGGGTTTATAGCAATCAGCCCCAGCATTTT. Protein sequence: CASSQEWVYSNQPQHF.

The CDR3 spells CASRTAGGTEAFF. The CDR3, as DNA: TGTGCCAGCCGGACGGCAGGGGGCACTGAAGCTTTCTTT. The chain joins TRBV6-1 to TRBJ1-1; 7 nucleotides match TRBD1. In germline, CDR1 is MNHNS, CDR2 SASEGT. J lost 4 bases, V lost 8 bases, and 7 bases had no gene match. The CDR3 length is 13 residues.

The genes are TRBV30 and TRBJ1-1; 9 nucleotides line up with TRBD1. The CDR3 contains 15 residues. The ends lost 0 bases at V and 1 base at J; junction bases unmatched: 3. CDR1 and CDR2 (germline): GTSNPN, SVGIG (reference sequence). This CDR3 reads CAWSVQGAWNTEAFF. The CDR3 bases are TGTGCCTGGAGTGTACAGGGGGCTTGGAACACTGAAGCTTTCTTT.

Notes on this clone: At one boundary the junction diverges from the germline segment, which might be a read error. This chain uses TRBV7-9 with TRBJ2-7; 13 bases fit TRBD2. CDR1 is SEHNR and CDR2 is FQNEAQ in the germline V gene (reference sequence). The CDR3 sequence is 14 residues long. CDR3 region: CASSSGGLAGHYAF. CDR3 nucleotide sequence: TGTGCCAGCAGTTCAGGGGGACTAGCGGGACACTACGCCTTC.

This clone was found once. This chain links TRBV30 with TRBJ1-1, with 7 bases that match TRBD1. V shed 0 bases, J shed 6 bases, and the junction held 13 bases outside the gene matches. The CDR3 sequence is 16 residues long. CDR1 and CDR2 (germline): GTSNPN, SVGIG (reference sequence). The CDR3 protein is CAWSVDRAYSDPEAFF. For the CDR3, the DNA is TGTGCCTGGAGTGTAGACAGGGCGTATTCGGACCCTGAAGCTTTCTTT.

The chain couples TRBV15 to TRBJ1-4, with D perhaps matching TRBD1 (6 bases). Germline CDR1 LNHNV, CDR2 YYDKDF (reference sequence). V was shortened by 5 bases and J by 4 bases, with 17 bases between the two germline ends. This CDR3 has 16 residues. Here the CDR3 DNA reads TGTGCCACCAGCGGGGGGGCCCGAACCTATAATGAAAAACTGTTTTTT. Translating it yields CATSGGARTYNEKLFF.

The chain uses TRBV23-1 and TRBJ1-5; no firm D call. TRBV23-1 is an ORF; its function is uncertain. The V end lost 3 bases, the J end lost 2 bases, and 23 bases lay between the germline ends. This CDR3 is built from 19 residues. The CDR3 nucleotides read TGCGCCAGCAGTCACCTCGAGAAAGGACTTTGTTCCGGCAATCAGCCCCAGCATTTT. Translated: CASSHLEKGLCSGNQPQHF.

The CDR3: CATSRARLLDRNNEQFF. The CDR3 nucleotides are TGTGCCACCAGCAGAGCCCGCCTGTTGGACCGGAACAATGAGCAGTTCTTC. The chain recombines TRBV15 with TRBJ2-1; unclear D gene. Germline CDR1 is LNHNV and CDR2 is YYDKDF (reference sequence). The CDR3 sequence is 17 residues long. The ends were cut back, 1 base at V and 5 bases at J, with 18 bases in the middle.

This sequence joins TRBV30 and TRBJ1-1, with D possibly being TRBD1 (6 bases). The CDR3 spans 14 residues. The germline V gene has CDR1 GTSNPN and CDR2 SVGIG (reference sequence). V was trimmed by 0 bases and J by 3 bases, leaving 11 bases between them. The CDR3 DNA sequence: TGTGCCTGGAGTGTGGGGGGGCCGGACACTGAAGCTTTCTTT. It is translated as CAWSVGGPDTEAFF.

The CDR3 nucleotides read TGTGCCAGCAGCGTAGAGGTGGGGGGCAATGAGCAGTTCTTC. Translating it yields CASSVEVGGNEQFF. The chain couples TRBV9 to TRBJ2-1; D might be TRBD2 (6 bases). CDR3 size: 14 residues. Trimming stripped 0 bases from V and 6 bases from J, with 10 bases between. CDR1 SGDLS and CDR2 YYNGEE come from the germline V gene.

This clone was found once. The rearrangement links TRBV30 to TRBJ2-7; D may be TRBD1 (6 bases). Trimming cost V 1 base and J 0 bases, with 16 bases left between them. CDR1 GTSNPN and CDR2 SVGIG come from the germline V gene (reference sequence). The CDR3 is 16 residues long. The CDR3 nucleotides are TGTGCCTGGAGTGCCCCAAGGGGGTTAAGCTCCTACGAGCAGTACTTC. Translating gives CAWSAPRGLSSYEQYF.

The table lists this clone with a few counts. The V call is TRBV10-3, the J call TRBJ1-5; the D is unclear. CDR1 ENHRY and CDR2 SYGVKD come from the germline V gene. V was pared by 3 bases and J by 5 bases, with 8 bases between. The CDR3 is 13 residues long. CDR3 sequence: CAISDGPDQPQHF. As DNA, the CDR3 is TGTGCCATCAGTGACGGGCCCGATCAGCCCCAGCATTTT.

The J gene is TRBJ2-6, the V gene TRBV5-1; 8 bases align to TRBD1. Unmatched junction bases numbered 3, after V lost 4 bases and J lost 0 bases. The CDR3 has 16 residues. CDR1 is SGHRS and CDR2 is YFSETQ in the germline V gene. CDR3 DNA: TGCGCCAGCAGCCGGGACAGGTTCTCTGGGGCCAACGTCCTGACTTTC. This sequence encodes CASSRDRFSGANVLTF.

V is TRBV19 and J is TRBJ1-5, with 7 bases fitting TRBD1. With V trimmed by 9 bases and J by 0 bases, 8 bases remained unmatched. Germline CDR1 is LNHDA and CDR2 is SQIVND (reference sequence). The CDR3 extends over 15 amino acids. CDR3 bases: TGTGCCAGGGAGGGGACAGACGATAGCAATCAGCCCCAGCATTTT. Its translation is CAREGTDDSNQPQHF.

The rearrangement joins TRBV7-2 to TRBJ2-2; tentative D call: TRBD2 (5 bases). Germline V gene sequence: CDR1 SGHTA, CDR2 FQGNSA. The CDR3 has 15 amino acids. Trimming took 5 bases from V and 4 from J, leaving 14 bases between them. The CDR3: CASSLSRDSTGELFF. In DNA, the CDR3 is TGTGCCAGCAGCCTGTCACGGGATAGCACCGGGGAGCTGTTTTTT.

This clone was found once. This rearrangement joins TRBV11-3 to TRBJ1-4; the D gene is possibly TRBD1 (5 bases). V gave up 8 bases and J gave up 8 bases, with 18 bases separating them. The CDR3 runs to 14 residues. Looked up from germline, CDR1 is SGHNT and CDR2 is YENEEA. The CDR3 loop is CASGLGVAGEKLFF. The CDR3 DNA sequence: TGTGCCAGCGGCCTCGGGGTCGCAGGGGAAAAACTGTTTTTT. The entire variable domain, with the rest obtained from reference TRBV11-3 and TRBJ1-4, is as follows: EAGVVQSPRYKIIEKKQPVAFWCNPISGHNTLYWYLQNLGQGPELLIRYENEEAVDDSQLPKDRFSAERLKGVDSTLKIQPAELGDSAVYLCASGLGVAGEKLFFGSGTQLSVL.

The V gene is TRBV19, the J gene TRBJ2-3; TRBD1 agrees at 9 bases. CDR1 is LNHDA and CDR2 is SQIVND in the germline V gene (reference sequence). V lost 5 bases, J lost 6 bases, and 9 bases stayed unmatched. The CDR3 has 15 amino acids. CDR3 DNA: TGTGCCAGTAGTCCTCGGACAGGGGAAAGGGATACGCAGTATTTT. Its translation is CASSPRTGERDTQYF.

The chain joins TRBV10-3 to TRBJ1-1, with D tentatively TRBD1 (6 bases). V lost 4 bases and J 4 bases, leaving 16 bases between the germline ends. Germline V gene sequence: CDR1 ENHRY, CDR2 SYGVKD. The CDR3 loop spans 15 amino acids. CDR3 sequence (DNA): TGTGCCATCAGTGGACTTGGGGAGGGGGTCACTGAAGCTTTCTTT. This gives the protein CAISGLGEGVTEAFF.

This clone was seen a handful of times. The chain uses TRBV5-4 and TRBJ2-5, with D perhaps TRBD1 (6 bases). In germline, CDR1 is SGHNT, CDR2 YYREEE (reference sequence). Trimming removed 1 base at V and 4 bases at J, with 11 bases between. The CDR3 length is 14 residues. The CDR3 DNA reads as TGTGCCAGCAGCTTGTCAAGCAGGGGAGAGACCCAGTACTTC. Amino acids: CASSLSSRGETQYF.

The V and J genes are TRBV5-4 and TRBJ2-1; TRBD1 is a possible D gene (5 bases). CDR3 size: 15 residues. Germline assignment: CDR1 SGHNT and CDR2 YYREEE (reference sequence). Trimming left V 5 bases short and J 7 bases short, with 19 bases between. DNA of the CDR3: TGTGCCAGCAGTCCCATGGCGGTAGGGGTTAATGAGCAGTTCTTC. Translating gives CASSPMAVGVNEQFF.

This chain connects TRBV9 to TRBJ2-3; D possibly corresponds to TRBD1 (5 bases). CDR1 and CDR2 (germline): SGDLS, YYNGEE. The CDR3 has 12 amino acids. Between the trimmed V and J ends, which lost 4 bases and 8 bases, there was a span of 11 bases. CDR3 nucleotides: TGTGCCAGCAGCCTTCTTAGGGGTACGCAGTATTTT. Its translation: CASSLLRGTQYF.

The CDR3 DNA sequence: TGTGCCAGCAGTTTCAGGGTACGTAAAGATGAGCAGTTCTTC. Translated, it gives CASSFRVRKDEQFF. This rearrangement joins TRBV27 to TRBJ2-1, with a weak D call TRBD1 (5 bases). Germline V gives CDR1 MNHEY, CDR2 SMNVEV (reference sequence). With 3 bases removed from V and 8 bases from J, the gap between germline ends came to 14 bases. The CDR3 length is 14 residues.

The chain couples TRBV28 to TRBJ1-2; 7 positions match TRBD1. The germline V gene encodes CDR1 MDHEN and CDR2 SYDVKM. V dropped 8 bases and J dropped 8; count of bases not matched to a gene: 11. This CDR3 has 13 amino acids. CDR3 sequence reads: CASCEGAPWGYTF. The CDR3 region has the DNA TGTGCCAGCTGTGAGGGGGCGCCTTGGGGCTACACCTTC.